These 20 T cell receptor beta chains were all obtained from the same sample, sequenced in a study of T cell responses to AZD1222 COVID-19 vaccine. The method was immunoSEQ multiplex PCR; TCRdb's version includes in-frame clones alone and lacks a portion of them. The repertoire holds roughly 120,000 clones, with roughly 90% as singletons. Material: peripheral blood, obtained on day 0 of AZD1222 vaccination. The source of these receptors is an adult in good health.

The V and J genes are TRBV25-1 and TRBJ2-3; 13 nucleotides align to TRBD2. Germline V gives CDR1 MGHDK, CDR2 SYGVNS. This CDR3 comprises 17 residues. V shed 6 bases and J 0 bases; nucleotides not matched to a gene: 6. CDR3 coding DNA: TGTGCCAGCAGCGGGACTAGCGGGACCCTAAGCACAGATACGCAGTATTTT. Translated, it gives CASSGTSGTLSTDTQYF.

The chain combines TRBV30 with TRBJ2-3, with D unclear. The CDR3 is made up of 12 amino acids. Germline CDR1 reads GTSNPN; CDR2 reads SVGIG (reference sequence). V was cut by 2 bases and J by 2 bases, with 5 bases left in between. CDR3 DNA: TGTGCCTGGAGTCCGTCCACAGATACGCAGTATTTT. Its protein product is CAWSPSTDTQYF.

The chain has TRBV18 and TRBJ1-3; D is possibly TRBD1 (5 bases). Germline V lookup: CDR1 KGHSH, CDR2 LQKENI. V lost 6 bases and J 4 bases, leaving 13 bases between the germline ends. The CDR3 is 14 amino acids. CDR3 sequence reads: CASSPAGEGNTIYF. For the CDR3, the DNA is TGTGCCAGCTCTCCCGCGGGGGAAGGAAACACCATATATTTT.

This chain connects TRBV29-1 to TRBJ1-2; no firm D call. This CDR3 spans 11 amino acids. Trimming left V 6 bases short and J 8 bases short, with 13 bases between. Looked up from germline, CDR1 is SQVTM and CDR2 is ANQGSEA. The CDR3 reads CSVRSPKGYTF. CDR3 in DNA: TGCAGCGTGAGGTCACCGAAAGGCTACACCTTC.

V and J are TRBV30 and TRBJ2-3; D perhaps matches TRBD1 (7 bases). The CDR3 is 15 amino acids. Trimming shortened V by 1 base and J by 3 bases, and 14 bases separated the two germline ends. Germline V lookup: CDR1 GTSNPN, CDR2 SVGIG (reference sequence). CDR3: CAWSAPGGGTDTQYF. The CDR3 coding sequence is TGTGCCTGGAGTGCGCCAGGGGGAGGTACAGATACGCAGTATTTT.

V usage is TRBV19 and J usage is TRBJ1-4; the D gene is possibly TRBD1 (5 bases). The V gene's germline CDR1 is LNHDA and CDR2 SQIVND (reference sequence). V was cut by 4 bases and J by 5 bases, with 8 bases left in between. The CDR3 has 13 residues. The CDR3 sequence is CASSTQGNEKLFF. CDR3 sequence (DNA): TGTGCCAGTAGTACTCAGGGAAATGAAAAACTGTTTTTT.

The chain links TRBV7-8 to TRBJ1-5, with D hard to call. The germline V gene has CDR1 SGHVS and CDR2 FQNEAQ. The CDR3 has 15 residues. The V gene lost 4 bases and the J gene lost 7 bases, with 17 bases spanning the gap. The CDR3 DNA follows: TGTGCCAGCAGCTCCGACATGTCAGTCTGGCAGCCCCAGCATTTT. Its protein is CASSSDMSVWQPQHF.

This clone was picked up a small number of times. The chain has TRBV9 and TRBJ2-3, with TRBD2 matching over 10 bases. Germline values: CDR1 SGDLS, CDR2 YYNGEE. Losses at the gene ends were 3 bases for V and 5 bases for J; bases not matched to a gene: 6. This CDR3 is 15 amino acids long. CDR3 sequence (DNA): TGTGCCAGCAGCGGTTTAGCGGGGGGCGGAGATACGCAGTATTTT. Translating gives CASSGLAGGGDTQYF. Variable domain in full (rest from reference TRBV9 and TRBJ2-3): DSGVTQTPKHLITATGQRVTLRCSPRSGDLSVYWYQQSLDQGLQFLIQYYNGEERAKGNILERFSAQQFPDLHSELNLSSLELGDSALYFCASSGLAGGGDTQYFGPGTRLTVL.

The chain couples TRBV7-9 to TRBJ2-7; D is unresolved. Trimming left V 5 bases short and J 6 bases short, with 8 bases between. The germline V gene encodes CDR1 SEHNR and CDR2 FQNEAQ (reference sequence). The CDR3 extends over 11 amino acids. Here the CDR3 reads CASSPLSEQYF. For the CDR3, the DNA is TGTGCCAGCAGCCCGTTATCCGAGCAGTACTTC.

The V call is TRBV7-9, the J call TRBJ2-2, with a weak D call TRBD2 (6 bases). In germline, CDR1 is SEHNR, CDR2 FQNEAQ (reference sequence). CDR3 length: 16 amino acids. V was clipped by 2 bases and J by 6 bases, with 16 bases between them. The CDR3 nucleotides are TGTGCCAGCAGCTTATCTCCGCTGGCGGGACCCGGGGAGCTGTTTTTT. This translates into CASSLSPLAGPGELFF.

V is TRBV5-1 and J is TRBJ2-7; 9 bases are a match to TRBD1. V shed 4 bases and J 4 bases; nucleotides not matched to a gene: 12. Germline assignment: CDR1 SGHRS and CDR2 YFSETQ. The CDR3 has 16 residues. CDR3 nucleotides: TGCGCCAGCAGCGGGGGAGAAACAGGGGGCAAATACGAGCAGTACTTC. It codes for CASSGGETGGKYEQYF.

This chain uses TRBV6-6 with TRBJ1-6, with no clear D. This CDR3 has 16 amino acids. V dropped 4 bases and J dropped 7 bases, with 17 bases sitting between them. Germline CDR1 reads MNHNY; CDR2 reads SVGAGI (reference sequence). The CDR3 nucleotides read TGTGCCAGCAGTTTACCCCCCGGGCCTGTCAATTCACCCCTCCACTTT. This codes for CASSLPPGPVNSPLHF.

CDR3 sequence reads: CASGQIQPQHF. The CDR3 DNA reads as TGTGCCAGCGGACAAATTCAGCCCCAGCATTTT. This rearrangement joins TRBV27 to TRBJ1-5; D possibly corresponds to TRBD1 (5 bases). V shed 8 bases and J shed 6 bases, with 8 bases lying between them. Germline V CDR1 and CDR2: MNHEY, SMNVEV (reference sequence). CDR3 length: 11 residues.

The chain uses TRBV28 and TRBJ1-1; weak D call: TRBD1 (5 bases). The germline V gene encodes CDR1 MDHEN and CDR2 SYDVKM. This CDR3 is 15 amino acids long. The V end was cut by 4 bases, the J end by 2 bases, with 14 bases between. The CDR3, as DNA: TGTGCCAGCAGTTCCGGGGGAAGGGTCAACACTGAAGCTTTCTTT. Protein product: CASSSGGRVNTEAFF. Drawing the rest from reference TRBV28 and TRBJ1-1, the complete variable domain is DVKVTQSSRYLVKRTGEKVFLECVQDMDHENMFWYRQDPGLGLRLIYFSYDVKMKEKGDIPEGYSVSREKKERFSLILESASTNQTSMYLCASSSGGRVNTEAFFGQGTRLTVV.

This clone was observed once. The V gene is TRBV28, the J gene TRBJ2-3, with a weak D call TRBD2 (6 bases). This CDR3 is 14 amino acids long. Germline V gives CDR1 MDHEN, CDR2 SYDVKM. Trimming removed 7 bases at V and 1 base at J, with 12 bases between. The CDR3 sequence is CASTPPGGTDTQYF. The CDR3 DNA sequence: TGTGCCAGCACCCCCCCGGGGGGCACAGATACGCAGTATTTT.

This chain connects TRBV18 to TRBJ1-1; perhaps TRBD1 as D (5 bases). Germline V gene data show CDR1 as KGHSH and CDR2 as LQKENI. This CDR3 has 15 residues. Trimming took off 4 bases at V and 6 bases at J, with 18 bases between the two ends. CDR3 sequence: CASSRISGAEAEAFF. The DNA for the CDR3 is TGTGCCAGCTCACGAATAAGTGGGGCGGAGGCTGAAGCTTTCTTT.

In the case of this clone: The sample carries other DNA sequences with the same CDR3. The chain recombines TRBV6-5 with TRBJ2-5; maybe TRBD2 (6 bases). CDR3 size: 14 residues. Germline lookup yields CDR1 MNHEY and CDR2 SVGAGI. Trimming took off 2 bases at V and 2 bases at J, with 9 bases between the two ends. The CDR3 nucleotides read TGTGCCAGCAGTTACCGGACTAAACAAGAGACCCAGTACTTC. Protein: CASSYRTKQETQYF.

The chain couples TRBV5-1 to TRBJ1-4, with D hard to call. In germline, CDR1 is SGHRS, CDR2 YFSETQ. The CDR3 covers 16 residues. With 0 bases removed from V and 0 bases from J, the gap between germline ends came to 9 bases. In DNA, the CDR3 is TGCGCCAGCAGCTTGGGTAATACCGCAACTAATGAAAAACTGTTTTTT. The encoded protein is CASSLGNTATNEKLFF.

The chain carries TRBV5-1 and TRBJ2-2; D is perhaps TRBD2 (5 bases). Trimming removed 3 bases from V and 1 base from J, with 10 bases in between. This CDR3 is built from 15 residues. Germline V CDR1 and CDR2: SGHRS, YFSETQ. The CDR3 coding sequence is TGCGCCAGCAGCTCCAGTGGAGGGAACACCGGGGAGCTGTTTTTT. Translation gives CASSSSGGNTGELFF. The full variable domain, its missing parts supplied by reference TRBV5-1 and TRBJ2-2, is KAGVTQTPRYLIKTRGQQVTLSCSPISGHRSVSWYQQTPGQGLQFLFEYFSETQRNKGNFPGRFSGRQFSNSRSEMNVSTLELGDSALYLCASSSSGGNTGELFFGEGSRLTVL.

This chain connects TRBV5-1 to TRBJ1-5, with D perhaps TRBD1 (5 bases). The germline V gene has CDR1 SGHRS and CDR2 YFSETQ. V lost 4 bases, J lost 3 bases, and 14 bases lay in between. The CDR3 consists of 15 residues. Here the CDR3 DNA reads TGCGCCAGCAGCCTAACACCGGGGGACAATCAGCCCCAGCATTTT. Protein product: CASSLTPGDNQPQHF.